This T cell receptor (beta chain) was documented in a study of T cell responses to AZD1222 COVID-19 vaccine. Broader study findings: The span of vaccine-associated CD4 TCRs extended across spike, with dominance at 160-218 and 743-854.

With 5 bases clipped from V and 4 bases from J, the junction kept 5 bases outside the gene matches. Looked up from germline, CDR1 is MGHDK and CDR2 is SYGVNS. The CDR3 extends over 14 amino acids. The assay was immunoSEQ multiplex PCR, and TCRdb's table has in-frame clones only and misses some. The repertoire consists of some 150,000 clones, with roughly 90% occurring once and the leading ten covering roughly 1.5%. This clone was counted a single time. No antigen is known for it. The V gene is TRBV25-1, the J gene TRBJ2-1; 7 nucleotides align to TRBD1. The TCR originated in an adult who received the AZD1222 COVID-19 vaccine. Source: peripheral blood, taken 28 days after the second AZD1222 dose. The CDR3 loop reads CASSRDREYNEQFF. In DNA, the CDR3 is TGTGCCAGCAGTCGGGACAGAGAGTACAATGAGCAGTTCTTC.